The entry that follows covers one T cell receptor beta chain sequence. Antigen unknown. The PCR ran on 60 Vbeta and 13 Jbeta primers. Here immunoSEQ multiplex PCR was the method, and the copy in TCRdb shows in-frame clones only, minus some. The sample yields approximately 100,000 clones, roughly four fifths seen once. This specimen comes from a study of cytomegalovirus exposure and HLA in healthy donors. Study-level points and caveats: Accurate prediction of HLA-A and HLA-B alleles (for most subjects) was reportedly achieved from TCR beta sequences.

V lost 5 bases to trimming and J lost 2 bases; unmatched junction nucleotides: 7. CDR1 and CDR2 from the germline V gene are MNHNS and SASEGT. There are 15 residues in the CDR3. The TCR comes from a man aged 45 to 65 in good health and CMV-seronegative. Sequenced sample: PBMCs. V is TRBV6-1 and J is TRBJ2-3, with 7 positions matching TRBD2. This CDR3 is CASSPIWDYTDTQYF. The CDR3 DNA reads TGTGCCAGCAGTCCTATTTGGGACTACACAGATACGCAGTATTTT.